This T cell receptor (beta chain) was recovered during a study of blood T cell repertoires in COVID-19. Across the study: Nucleic acid was either cDNA or gDNA, and it came from T cells, B-cell-depleted T cells, or PBMCs.

This clone was seen a single time. The V segment lost 3 bases and the J segment 5 bases; nucleotides outside the gene matches: 9. Germline lookup yields CDR1 SGHTA and CDR2 FQGTGA. This CDR3 contains 16 residues. Data came from immunoSEQ multiplex PCR; TCRdb stores just in-frame clones and leaves some out. The profile covers more than 65,000 clones, with about four fifths appearing a single time and under 45% taken by the ten largest. V usage is TRBV7-3 and J usage is TRBJ2-3; TRBD2 matches at 9 bases. This receptor was taken from a woman between 65 and 79 years old with acute or convalescent COVID-19. Sequenced sample: peripheral blood. CDR3 nucleotides: TGTGCCAGCAGCTTCACAATAGCGGGAGCGGGAGATACGCAGTATTTT. Residues: CASSFTIAGAGDTQYF.